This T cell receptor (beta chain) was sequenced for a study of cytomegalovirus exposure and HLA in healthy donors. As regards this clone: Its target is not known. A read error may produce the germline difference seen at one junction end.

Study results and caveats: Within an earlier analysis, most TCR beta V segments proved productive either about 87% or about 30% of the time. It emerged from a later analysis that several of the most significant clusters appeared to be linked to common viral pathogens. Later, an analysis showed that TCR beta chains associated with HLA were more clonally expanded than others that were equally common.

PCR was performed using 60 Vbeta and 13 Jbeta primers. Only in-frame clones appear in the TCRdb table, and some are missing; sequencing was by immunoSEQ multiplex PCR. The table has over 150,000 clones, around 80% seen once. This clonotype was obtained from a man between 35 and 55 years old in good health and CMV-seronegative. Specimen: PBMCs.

The CDR3 spells CSSSNHGGAGEQYF. CDR3 bases: TGTTCCAGCAGTAACCATGGGGGGGCAGGGGAGCAGTACTTC. This rearrangement joins TRBV7-9 to TRBJ2-7, with D tentatively TRBD2 (7 bases). The germline CDR1 and CDR2 sequences are SEHNR and FQNEAQ (reference sequence). The CDR3 is 14 amino acids.